This T cell receptor (beta chain) was recorded in a study of graft-versus-host responses after intestinal transplantation. Study-wide context: Multivisceral, liver-intestinal, or isolated intestinal grafts went to recipients.

J gave up 0 bases and V 6 bases, and 10 bases lay outside the gene matches. The CDR3 has 16 residues. The germline V gene encodes CDR1 LNHDA and CDR2 SQIVND (reference sequence). Regarding this clone: Its cognate antigen is unknown.

The assay was immunoSEQ multiplex PCR, and TCRdb's table has in-frame clones only and misses some. The table includes under 130,000 clones, 93% detected once. The TCR comes from a human donor who received an intestinal transplant. This specimen consisted of unstimulated CD8+ T cells sorted from spleen or lymph node cells, obtained before intestinal transplant. J is TRBJ1-1 and V is TRBV19, with 7 bases identical to TRBD1. The CDR3 DNA is TGTGCCAGTAGGGAGGACAGGAATTGGGTGAACACTGAAGCTTTCTTT. This encodes CASREDRNWVNTEAFF. The full variable domain, its missing parts supplied by reference TRBV19 and TRBJ1-1, is DGGITQSPKYLFRKEGQNVTLSCEQNLNHDAMYWYRQDPGQGLRLIYYSQIVNDFQKGDIAEGYSVSREKKESFPLTVTSAQKNPTAFYLCASREDRNWVNTEAFFGQGTRLTVV.